Shown below are 21 T cell receptor beta chains from a single sample sequenced in a study of cytomegalovirus exposure and HLA in healthy donors. Data came from immunoSEQ multiplex PCR; TCRdb stores just in-frame clones and leaves some out. The sample holds 60,000 to 90,000 clones, 90% to 95% seen once. The sample consisted of PBMCs. The receptors come from a woman under 30 in good health and CMV-seronegative.

The chain employs TRBV6-1 and TRBJ2-2; 10 bases are a match to TRBD1. V shed 4 bases and J 5 bases; nucleotides not matched to a gene: 4. Germline lookup yields CDR1 MNHNS and CDR2 SASEGT. CDR3 length: 15 amino acids. CDR3 region: CASSGGTGDTGELFF. The CDR3, as DNA: TGTGCCAGCAGTGGAGGGACAGGGGATACCGGGGAGCTGTTTTTT.

This chain links TRBV29-1 with TRBJ1-3; a weak D match, TRBD1 (5 bases). Germline V gene sequence: CDR1 SQVTM, CDR2 ANQGSEA. The CDR3 has 13 residues. V was clipped by 5 bases and J by 1 base, with 9 bases between them. This CDR3 is CSVSRDSGNTIYF. DNA of the CDR3: TGCAGCGTTTCCAGGGATTCTGGAAACACCATATATTTT.

This chain joins TRBV6-1 and TRBJ1-2; D unresolved. From germline, CDR1 is MNHNS and CDR2 SASEGT. Trimming shortened V by 0 bases and J by 2 bases, and 7 bases separated the two germline ends. CDR3 length: 14 amino acids. The CDR3 sequence is CASSEAERNYGYTF. CDR3 DNA: TGTGCCAGCAGTGAAGCTGAACGGAACTATGGCTACACCTTC.

V and J are TRBV5-1 and TRBJ1-6; 7 bases line up with TRBD1. This CDR3 is 16 amino acids long. Germline values: CDR1 SGHRS, CDR2 YFSETQ. The junction had 9 bases not matched to a gene; V was cut back by 3 bases and J by 6 bases. The CDR3 spells CASSWGPGQSNSPLHF. The CDR3 region has the DNA TGCGCCAGCAGCTGGGGACCGGGACAGTCTAATTCACCCCTCCACTTT.

CDR3 residues: CASTRFMTSPTDTQYF. In DNA form, the CDR3 reads TGCGCCAGCACCCGTTTCATGACTAGCCCAACAGATACGCAGTATTTT. The chain joins TRBV5-1 to TRBJ2-3, with 7 bases matching TRBD2. The length of the CDR3 is 16 residues. Germline assignment: CDR1 SGHRS and CDR2 YFSETQ. V lost 6 bases to trimming and J lost 3 bases; unmatched junction nucleotides: 13. The entire variable domain, with the rest obtained from reference TRBV5-1 and TRBJ2-3, is as follows: KAGVTQTPRYLIKTRGQQVTLSCSPISGHRSVSWYQQTPGQGLQFLFEYFSETQRNKGNFPGRFSGRQFSNSRSEMNVSTLELGDSALYLCASTRFMTSPTDTQYFGPGTRLTVL.

The chain employs TRBV5-1 and TRBJ2-3, with 7 bases lining up with TRBD1. Germline values: CDR1 SGHRS, CDR2 YFSETQ. The length of the CDR3 is 14 residues. The J segment lost 3 bases and the V segment lost 2 bases, leaving 3 bases of the junction unmatched. The CDR3 region has the DNA TGCGCCAGCAGCTTAGGACAGGCGACAGATACGCAGTATTTT. Translating it yields CASSLGQATDTQYF.

This chain connects TRBV7-9 to TRBJ1-1; 9 nucleotides agree with TRBD1. From germline, CDR1 is SEHNR and CDR2 FQNEAQ (reference sequence). V lost 1 base and J lost 3; bases outside the gene matches: 6. CDR3 length: 16 amino acids. As DNA, the CDR3 is TGTGCCAGCAGCTTAGGCATAGGACAGGGGCACACTGAAGCTTTCTTT. It specifies CASSLGIGQGHTEAFF.

This rearrangement joins TRBV6-5 to TRBJ1-2; possibly TRBD1 for D (6 bases). V was pared by 6 bases and J by 4 bases, with 12 bases between. The CDR3 consists of 13 residues. The germline V gene has CDR1 MNHEY and CDR2 SVGAGI. For the CDR3, the DNA is TGTGCCAGCAGACCGGGACACCTCTATGGCTACACCTTC. Its protein product is CASRPGHLYGYTF.

Only one count was recorded for this clone. This chain connects TRBV7-2 to TRBJ2-5; 8 nucleotides line up with TRBD2. Trimming took 0 bases from V and 4 from J; bases not matched to a gene: 1. CDR1 and CDR2 (germline): SGHTA, FQGNSA. The CDR3 length is 14 residues. CDR3 sequence: CASSLAGTRETQYF. CDR3 bases: TGTGCCAGCAGCTTAGCGGGGACTAGAGAGACCCAGTACTTC.

The V gene is TRBV10-3, the J gene TRBJ2-7; D is uncertain. This CDR3 spans 13 amino acids. V lost 2 bases and J 1 base, leaving 6 bases between the germline ends. Per germline, CDR1 ENHRY and CDR2 SYGVKD. CDR3 nucleotides: TGTGCCATCAGTGAGGGCAGATCCTACGAGCAGTACTTC. Translation gives CAISEGRSYEQYF.

This clone was recorded a few times. This chain links TRBV27 with TRBJ2-2, with D perhaps matching TRBD1 (6 bases). Germline CDR1 is MNHEY and CDR2 is SMNVEV (reference sequence). This CDR3 spans 15 amino acids. Between the trimmed V and J ends, which lost 2 bases and 1 base, there was a span of 8 bases. The CDR3 bases are TGTGCCAGCAGTTTAGCAGGGGTGAACACCGGGGAGCTGTTTTTT. This translates into CASSLAGVNTGELFF.

The chain uses TRBV5-1 and TRBJ1-5; 11 positions agree with TRBD1. The CDR3 consists of 16 residues. The germline V gene encodes CDR1 SGHRS and CDR2 YFSETQ. The junction had 3 bases not matched to a gene; V was cut back by 4 bases and J by 0 bases. The CDR3 region has the DNA TGCGCCAGCAGCCCAGGACAGGGGGCTAGCAATCAGCCCCAGCATTTT. Its translation is CASSPGQGASNQPQHF.

The chain combines TRBV28 with TRBJ1-1; the D is unclear. Trimming took off 2 bases at V and 1 base at J, with 5 bases between the two ends. The CDR3 length is 13 residues. Germline CDR1 and CDR2: MDHEN and SYDVKM. CDR3 loop: CASSLMRNTEAFF. The DNA for the CDR3 is TGTGCCAGCAGTTTAATGAGGAACACTGAAGCTTTCTTT.

The CDR3 here is CATGQSFNTEAFF. CDR3 DNA sequence: TGTGCCACAGGACAGTCATTTAACACTGAAGCTTTCTTT. The chain links TRBV10-3 to TRBJ1-1; maybe TRBD1 (6 bases). The germline V gene has CDR1 ENHRY and CDR2 SYGVKD. This CDR3 contains 13 residues. V was cut by 10 bases and J by 2 bases, with 14 bases left in between.

The chain carries TRBV25-1 and TRBJ1-1, with TRBD1 matching 12 bases. V dropped 4 bases and J dropped 9; count of bases not matched to a gene: 6. From germline, CDR1 is MGHDK and CDR2 SYGVNS. This CDR3 comprises 14 residues. This CDR3 reads CASSVGTGGRKAFF. CDR3 in DNA: TGTGCCAGCAGTGTCGGGACAGGGGGCCGGAAAGCTTTCTTT.

This clone was observed a single time. J is TRBJ1-2 and V is TRBV11-1; 10 bases line up with TRBD1. In germline, CDR1 is SGHAT, CDR2 FQDESV (reference sequence). J was trimmed by 4 bases and V by 5 bases; bases with no gene match: 4. The CDR3 is 14 amino acids. The CDR3 DNA is TGTGCCAGCAGCGGGGACAGGGGCTCCTATGGCTACACCTTC. The encoded protein is CASSGDRGSYGYTF.

Points on this clone: Germline and junction disagree at one end, which may indicate a read error. This sequence joins TRBV7-7 and TRBJ2-5; the D gene is possibly TRBD2 (6 bases). The CDR3 spans 16 residues. Germline V gives CDR1 SSHAT, CDR2 FNYEAQ (reference sequence). The CDR3 spells CASSLGSGTALETQYF. CDR3 nucleotides: TGTGCTAGCAGCTTAGGCTCGGGGACTGCTTTAGAGACCCAGTACTTC.

The V call is TRBV6-4, the J call TRBJ2-1, with TRBD2 matching over 10 bases. Per germline, CDR1 MRHNA and CDR2 SNTAGT. This CDR3 spans 15 amino acids. After removal of 4 bases from V and 5 bases from J, the junction contained 5 bases not matched to a gene. The CDR3, as DNA: TGTGCCAGCAGTGTATCAGCGGGGGGGCACAATGAGCAGTTCTTC. Its protein is CASSVSAGGHNEQFF.

The V gene is TRBV28, the J gene TRBJ1-2; TRBD1 is a possible D gene (6 bases). CDR1 MDHEN and CDR2 SYDVKM come from the germline V gene. V lost 6 bases and J 2 bases, leaving 10 bases between the germline ends. The CDR3 is 13 amino acids. The CDR3 nucleotides are TGTGCCAGCAGGGTAGACAGGAACTATGGCTACACCTTC. This sequence encodes CASRVDRNYGYTF.

This clone was seen a handful of times. The CDR3 loop reads CASSTPDLASGNTIYF. DNA of the CDR3: TGTGCCAGCTCAACTCCCGACTTGGCGTCTGGAAACACCATATATTTT. V gene TRBV18 combines with J gene TRBJ1-3; D unresolved. This CDR3 contains 16 residues. V lost 5 bases to trimming and J lost 1 base, with 15 bases between them. Germline V gene lookup returns CDR1 KGHSH and CDR2 LQKENI.

The chain joins TRBV5-5 to TRBJ1-5; unclear D gene. The V gene's germline CDR1 is SGHKS and CDR2 YYEKEE (reference sequence). This CDR3 contains 16 residues. Trimming took off 4 bases at V and 0 bases at J, with 14 bases between the two ends. The CDR3: CASSPWAGNSNQPQHF. CDR3 in DNA: TGTGCCAGCAGCCCCTGGGCAGGAAATAGCAATCAGCCCCAGCATTTT.